The 17 T cell receptor beta chains in this list originate from one sample, sequenced in a study of blood T cells in healthy people across ages. Together with a sample-barcoded 5' primer, a J-beta primer mix was included in a second PCR lasting roughly 6 to 12 cycles. TCRdb reprocessed the 5' RACE reads via MiXCR and lists one record per CDR3 protein. The data show roughly 1 million distinct CDR3 sequences, 25% seen once. These data were likewise used in another study, on T cells of mothers and their children.

Sequenced material: blood. Source of these receptors: a girl aged 2-15 years in good health.

The genes are TRBV12-3 or TRBV12-4 and TRBJ1-4, with TRBD1 matching 7 bases. V dropped 3 bases and J dropped 4; count of bases not matched to a gene: 14. There are 18 residues in the CDR3. CDR3: CASSFYLPDRRDNEKLFF. In DNA, the CDR3 is TGTGCCAGCAGTTTCTACTTACCGGACAGGCGAGATAATGAAAAACTGTTTTTT.

In this sample, this clonotype turned up a few times. The rearrangement links TRBV28 to TRBJ2-5; no clear D gene. Near its end, the DNA agrees better with TRBJ2-1, so the J call may be wrong. The CDR3 has 15 residues. Germline values: CDR1 MDHEN, CDR2 SYDVKM. In DNA form, the CDR3 reads TGTGCCAGCAGTTTATCCGGACGGTGGGGTGTTGGGCAGTTCTTC. Translated, it gives CASSLSGRWGVGQFF.

Remarks on this clonotype: The junction does not match germline at one end; this may be a read error. The chain joins TRBV6-2 or TRBV6-3 to TRBJ2-2; 7 bases align to TRBD1. The CDR3 has 14 amino acids. The germline V gene has CDR1 MNHEY and CDR2 SVGEGT. In DNA, the CDR3 is TGTGCCGGCAGTTCCACAGGGGTGCACGGGGAGCTGTTTTTT. Amino acids: CAGSSTGVHGELFF.

The CDR3 DNA reads TGTGCCACCAGTGATTTGGGGGCTAACTATGGCTACACCTTC. It translates to CATSDLGANYGYTF. The chain has TRBV24-1 and TRBJ1-2; no reliable D call. Trimming took off 0 bases at V and 0 bases at J, with 4 bases between the two ends. Per germline, CDR1 KGHDR and CDR2 SFDVKD. This CDR3 is built from 14 residues.

The V gene is TRBV4-3, the J gene TRBJ2-5; 7 nucleotides align to TRBD1. V lost 1 base to trimming and J lost 1 base; unmatched junction nucleotides: 3. CDR1 and CDR2 from the germline V gene are LGHNA and YSLEER. The CDR3 contains 15 residues. The DNA for the CDR3 is TGCGCCAGCAGCCAAGCGGGGACAGTCCAAGAGACCCAGTACTTC. Protein: CASSQAGTVQETQYF.

This sequence joins TRBV28 and TRBJ2-5; TRBD1 aligns across 8 bases. The J call may be mistaken, given a closer DNA end match to TRBJ2-7. The germline CDR1 and CDR2 sequences are MDHEN and SYDVKM. This CDR3 is built from 15 residues. CDR3 sequence reads: CASSFWDRNSYEQYF. The CDR3 bases are TGTGCCAGCAGTTTTTGGGACAGGAACTCCTACGAGCAGTACTTC.

J is TRBJ2-3 and V is TRBV29-1; possibly TRBD1 or TRBD2 for D (5 bases each). Germline loops: CDR1 SQVTM, CDR2 ANQGSEA. The CDR3 sequence is 15 residues long. V dropped 8 bases and J dropped 0 bases, with 18 bases sitting between them. CDR3 protein: CSSRDLGSSTDTQYF. The CDR3 DNA reads TGCAGCAGTCGGGACCTCGGAAGTAGCACAGATACGCAGTATTTT.

The V gene is TRBV12-3 or TRBV12-4, the J gene TRBJ1-4; D gene uncertain. With 3 bases removed from V and 8 bases from J, the gap between germline ends came to 13 bases. The CDR3 sequence is 14 residues long. DNA of the CDR3: TGTGCCAGCAGTTTTGGAGCTAAGGAGGAAAAACTGTTTTTT. It encodes CASSFGAKEEKLFF.

The chain is built from TRBV11-2 and TRBJ1-4, with TRBD1 as a possible D gene (5 bases). V was cut by 0 bases and J by 10 bases, with 15 bases left in between. CDR3 size: 15 residues. The germline V gene has CDR1 SGHAT and CDR2 FQNNGV. CDR3 protein: CASSLDSIPQGKLFF. CDR3 nucleotides: TGTGCCAGCAGCTTAGATAGCATCCCCCAGGGAAAACTGTTTTTT.

This clonotype was found a few times. This rearrangement joins TRBV7-6 to TRBJ1-3; D unresolved. Germline V gene lookup returns CDR1 SGHVS and CDR2 FNYEAQ. V was trimmed by 5 bases and J by 0 bases, leaving 20 bases between them. The CDR3 covers 18 residues. The CDR3 DNA reads TGTGCCAGCAGCCCCTACGGGAGTGAAGGTCTCTCTGGAAACACCATATATTTT. Translation gives CASSPYGSEGLSGNTIYF.

The chain has TRBV6-6 and TRBJ2-5; tentative D call: TRBD2 (7 bases). The CDR3 covers 16 residues. The germline gives CDR1 MNHNY, CDR2 SVGAGI (reference sequence). V was clipped by 7 bases and J by 4 bases, with 22 bases between them. For the CDR3, the DNA is TGTGCCAGCATTCCCCATGGGGCGGGGGCGGGAGAGACCCAGTACTTC. Amino acid sequence: CASIPHGAGAGETQYF.

The sample holds a few counts of this clonotype. The V call is TRBV4-1, the J call TRBJ2-5; D possibly corresponds to TRBD2 (6 bases). V shed 4 bases and J shed 5 bases, with 17 bases lying between them. The germline CDR1 and CDR2 sequences are MGHRA and YSYEKL. CDR3 length: 15 amino acids. DNA for the CDR3: TGCGCCAGCAGCCGGCGTCTATTAGCGGCTGAGACCCAGTACTTC. Translation gives CASSRRLLAAETQYF.

The V gene is TRBV2, the J gene TRBJ2-7; D possibly corresponds to TRBD1 (6 bases). The germline V gene has CDR1 SNHLY and CDR2 FYNNEI. Trimming pared 4 bases from V and 2 bases from J, leaving 12 bases between. CDR3 length: 14 residues. The CDR3 is CASSAGTKTYEQYF. The CDR3 region has the DNA TGTGCCAGCAGTGCCGGGACAAAGACCTACGAGCAGTACTTC.

The chain combines TRBV28 with TRBJ1-2; D is possibly TRBD1 (6 bases). The CDR3 runs to 15 residues. V lost 3 bases, J lost 8 bases, and 19 bases lay in between. The germline CDR1 and CDR2 sequences are MDHEN and SYDVKM. CDR3 coding DNA: TGTGCCAGCAGTTTGCTACTACAGGGATCGGGGGGCTACACCTTC. Translating it yields CASSLLLQGSGGYTF.

This clonotype was seen a handful of times. The rearrangement joins TRBV5-6 to TRBJ1-1; D unclear. This CDR3 comprises 12 residues. Between the trimmed V and J ends, which lost 4 bases and 4 bases, there was a span of 8 bases. Germline CDR1 reads SGHDT; CDR2 reads YYEEEE. CDR3 sequence (DNA): TGTGCCAGCAGCGTTGGTAGCACTGAAGCTTTCTTT. Encoded protein: CASSVGSTEAFF. The entire variable domain, with the rest obtained from reference TRBV5-6 and TRBJ1-1, is as follows: DAGVTQSPTHLIKTRGQQVTLRCSPKSGHDTVSWYQQALGQGPQFIFQYYEEEERQRGNFPDRFSGHQFPNYSSELNVNALLLGDSALYLCASSVGSTEAFFGQGTRLTVV.

This sequence joins TRBV3-1 and TRBJ2-5, with 7 bases lining up with TRBD2. The J call is doubtful: the DNA matches TRBJ2-7 better. Germline assignment: CDR1 LGHDT and CDR2 YNNKEL (reference sequence). CDR3 length equals 16 residues. The CDR3 sequence is CASSQEETVLAGEQYF. CDR3 in DNA: TGTGCCAGCAGCCAAGAAGAAACGGTATTAGCGGGCGAGCAGTACTTC.

V gene TRBV4-1 combines with J gene TRBJ1-5, with a tentative D call TRBD1 (5 bases). This CDR3 contains 15 residues. The germline CDR1 and CDR2 sequences are MGHRA and YSYEKL. The V gene lost 3 bases and the J gene lost 4 bases, with 13 bases spanning the gap. Here the CDR3 DNA reads TGCGCCAGCAGCCAGGAACGGGACCCTAATCAGCCCCAGCATTTT. Translating it yields CASSQERDPNQPQHF.